Described below is a single T cell receptor (beta chain) sequence and its context. Its antigen remains undetermined. Base-call qualities are not available, and no considerably larger clone is one nucleotide away. Libraries were constructed by the immunoSEQ multiplex PCR assay. What TCRdb holds here is the immuneACCESS table cut down to in-frame rearrangements. Part of the clones is not present; checked against another copy, under half of the missing clones reflect an unresolved V gene, and the others are unexplained. The table for this sample lists some 110,000 clones; 85% to 95% of them were counted only once. 1.5% to 2% of the sample is in the top ten clones. This entry comes from a study of T cell changes during pregnancy in multiple sclerosis (dated by TCRdb to about 2019). With respect to the entire study: The study examined how the T cell repertoire changed over the course of pregnancy in women with multiple sclerosis.

Sequencing was performed on peripheral blood, taken after pregnancy. The TCR comes from a female donor with multiple sclerosis, enrolled in a pregnancy study.

In nucleotide form, the sequence is TGTGCCAGCAGGGACCGGGGGAGCCCCCAAGAGACCCAGTACTTC. It specifies CASRDRGSPQETQYF. The chain uses TRBV6-6 and TRBJ2-5; tentative D gene TRBD2, with 6 bases matching. Trimming removed 6 bases from V and 1 base from J, leaving 15 bases between the germline ends. The CDR3 holds 15 amino acids from the cysteine to the phenylalanine. Just the 45-base CDR3 DNA is kept, in frame starting at base 1. CDR1 MNHNY and CDR2 SVGAGI are derived from the germline V gene (reference sequence).